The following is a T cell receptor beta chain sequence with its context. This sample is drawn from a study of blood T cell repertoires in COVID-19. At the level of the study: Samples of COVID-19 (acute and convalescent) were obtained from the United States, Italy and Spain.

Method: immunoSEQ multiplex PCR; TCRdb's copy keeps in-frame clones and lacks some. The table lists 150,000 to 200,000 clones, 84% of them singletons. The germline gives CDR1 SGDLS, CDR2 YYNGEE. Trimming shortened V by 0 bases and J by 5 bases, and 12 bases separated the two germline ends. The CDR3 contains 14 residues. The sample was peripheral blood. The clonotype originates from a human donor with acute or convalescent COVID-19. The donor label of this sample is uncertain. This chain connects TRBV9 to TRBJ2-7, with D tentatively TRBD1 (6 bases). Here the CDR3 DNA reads TGTGCCAGCAGCGTAGATGGACAGATGGACGAGCAGTACTTC. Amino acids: CASSVDGQMDEQYF.